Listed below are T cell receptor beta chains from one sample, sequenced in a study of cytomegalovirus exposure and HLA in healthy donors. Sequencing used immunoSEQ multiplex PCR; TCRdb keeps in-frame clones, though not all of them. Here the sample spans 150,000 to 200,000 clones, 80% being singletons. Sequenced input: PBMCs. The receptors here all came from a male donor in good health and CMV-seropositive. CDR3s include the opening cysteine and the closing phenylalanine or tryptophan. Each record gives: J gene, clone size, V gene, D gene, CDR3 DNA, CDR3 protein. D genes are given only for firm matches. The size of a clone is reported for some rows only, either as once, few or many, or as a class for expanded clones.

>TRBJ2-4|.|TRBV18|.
TGTGCCAGCTCACCCGGGGCAGGGGGGACCAAAAACATTCAGTACTTC
CASSPGAGGTKNIQYF
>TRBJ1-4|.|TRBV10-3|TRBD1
TGTGCCATAGCCGGGACAGTTAATGAAAAACTGTTTTTT
CAIAGTVNEKLFF
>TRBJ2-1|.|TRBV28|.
TGTGCCAGCAGTTTGAGGCAGTTACGCCGCAATGAGCAGTTCTTC
CASSLRQLRRNEQFF
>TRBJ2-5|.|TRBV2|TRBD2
TGTGCCAGCAGTGAAGCCCAAGCGGGAGTATGGGCTCAGACCCAGTACTTC
CASSEAQAGVWAQTQYF
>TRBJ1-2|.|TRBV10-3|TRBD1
TGTGCCATCAGTCGACAGGGGGCCGCTGGCTACACCTTC
CAISRQGAAGYTF
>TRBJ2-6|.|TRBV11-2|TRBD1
TGTGCCAGCAGAACTCTTCTCAGGGGGCGCGAGGCCAACGTCCTGACTTTC
CASRTLLRGREANVLTF
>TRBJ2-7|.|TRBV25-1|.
TGTGCCAGCAGTGATCTCCACGTTCAGGGCGAGCAGTACTTC
CASSDLHVQGEQYF
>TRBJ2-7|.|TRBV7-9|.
TGTGCCAGCAGCTCAGGACAGCAGTCGTACGAGCAGTACTTC
CASSSGQQSYEQYF
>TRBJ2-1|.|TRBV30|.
TGTGCCTGGAGTGTATACGGGTTGAGCTCCTACAATGAGCAGTTCTTC
CAWSVYGLSSYNEQFF
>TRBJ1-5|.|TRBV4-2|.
TGTGCCAGCAGCCAAGAGGCCGAAAGCAATCAGCCCCAGCATTTT
CASSQEAESNQPQHF
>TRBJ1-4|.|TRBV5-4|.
TGTGCCAGCAGCTTGACAGCTAATGAAAAACTGTTTTTT
CASSLTANEKLFF
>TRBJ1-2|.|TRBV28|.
TGTGCCAGCAGCTGGAGGCAGTACGGCTACACCTTC
CASSWRQYGYTF
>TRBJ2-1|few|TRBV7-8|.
TGTGCCAGCAGCCTCCAAAACGCGGAGCAGTTCTTC
CASSLQNAEQFF